The TCR beta chain described here comes from a study of beta chain features in type 1 diabetes (dated by TCRdb to the late 2010s). For the wider study: Patients and healthy donors did not differ in mean age, gender distribution, total cell number or subset yield. A total of 107,917,701 sorted cells were examined across all samples, and RNA yield correlated strongly with the number of cells per subset. The study compared TCRB repertoires of sorted circulating CD4+ T cell subsets between recently diagnosed type 1 diabetes patients and matched healthy donors. Naive and central memory subsets were obtained from all 30 or so donors, but regulatory and stem cell-like memory subsets were isolated from only 8 patients and 8 healthy donors.

Each donor gave one peripheral blood draw, averaging roughly 100 mL, which was collected into heparinised tubes. Naive, central memory, regulatory and stem cell-like memory CD4+ T cells were sorted on a BD FACSAria II using a panel including CD45RO, CCR7, CD25, CD127, CD95 and CD27. Every sorted population had a purity above 95%. PBMCs were isolated immediately by Lymphoprep density gradient centrifugation and stained directly without culture. So that batch effects would be minimized, each experiment stained and sorted samples in pairs, pairing one healthy donor with one patient. Only a few counts were recorded for this clone. Its specific antigen is unknown. Base quality data are lacking; no much larger clone is found one base away. In the same sample, other DNA sequences code for this CDR3. The paper as a whole reports these results and caveats: Because cDNA was sequenced instead of genomic DNA, activated cells with high expression could be over-represented, although the groups did not differ in activation or CD3 levels. Only small numbers of individuals were included in the HLA sub-analyses, which left unresolved whether HLA type had any influence on TCRB rearrangement. Shorter templates might have been favored by PCR, but patient and control samples were amplified and corrected together, so both groups would have been affected equally by any skew. At VDJ recombination sites, patients with type 1 diabetes made fewer insertions and deleted more nucleotides, a pattern implying thymic rearrangement abnormalities. Naive, central memory and regulatory TCRB repertoires appeared to be more alike among patients than among healthy donors. In all four CD4+ subsets, TCRB CDR3 length was moderately but significantly shorter in type 1 diabetes patients.

The High Capacity cDNA Reverse Transcription Kit was used to reverse transcribe all of the isolated RNA, meaning that expressed TCRB transcripts were what got sequenced. Naive, central memory and regulatory T cell samples underwent deep immunoSEQ sequencing, averaging around 4 million total reads per sample. After sorted cells were lysed in RLT buffer, RNA was extracted with DNase-treated RNeasy Micro or Mini kits, with the choice depending on cell number. To prevent cross-contamination, every cell subset was processed on its own, while patient and healthy donor samples were processed together. The immunoSEQ multiplex PCR was used to amplify TCRB sequences from cDNA, yielding 87-bp fragments that span the CDR3 region. Amplicons were sequenced on the Illumina HiSeq platform. Regarding the original processing steps: Synthetic template baselines were used to correct PCR bias computationally, reads within Hamming distance 2 were collapsed, and singletons that could not be merged were discarded. Reads were aligned against IMGT to assign V, D and J genes, CDR3 length and insertions or deletions at six rearrangement sites. Within each subset, clonotype counts were normalized to sorted cell number, and only after that were true diversity and Gini coefficients computed with the tcR R package. The overlap coefficient, calculated on TCRB nucleotide sequences, was used to quantify repertoire sharing. Here the immuneACCESS table is served through TCRdb, limited to in-frame sequences with V and J called. Missing clones are a known gap in these copies; in checked studies unresolved V genes cover under half, and the rest lacks a known reason. V and J calls and clone size come straight from that table; D and trimming were deduced from the DNA. The sample table lists more than 300,000 clones, roughly 8% of them with a count of one. Under 0.5% of the sample lies in the top ten.

Reading the germline V gene gives CDR1 SGHTA and CDR2 FQGNSA. The CDR3 measures 14 amino acids from cysteine to phenylalanine. The entry retains the CDR3 DNA only, 42 bases that are in frame from base 1. V gives up 5 bases and J gives up 0 bases, and the segment between their germline ends measures 11 bases. The chain employs TRBV7-2 and TRBJ2-7, with TRBD2 tentatively as D gene (5 bases match). The TCR comes from a woman aged 18 to 35 in good health. Material for sequencing was central memory CD4+ T cells from blood. Read as DNA, the sequence is TGTGCCAGCAGCCTCCCCCGGGGCTCCTACGAGCAGTACTTC. This translates into CASSLPRGSYEQYF.